What follows describes a single TCR beta chain. What this receptor recognizes is not known. Base qualities are not provided; no much larger clone lies one nucleotide away. Using the deep immunoSEQ assay, TCR CDR3 regions were amplified from genomic DNA by multiplex PCR. Extracted genomic DNA from each cell subset was distributed evenly across all wells of several immunoSEQ 96-well plates, and each plate was treated as a replicate. For sorted subsets, around 200 ng genomic DNA, equal to 30,000 to 35,000 T cell genomes, was loaded into each replicate PCR. The purified libraries were quantified using a Qubit 3.0 fluorometer, sized with a Bioanalyzer 2100, and then quantified again using the KAPA Library Quantification kit. Every immunoSEQ 96-well plate was sequenced on a dedicated single-read 150-cycle Illumina NextSeq 550 flow cell. Regarding the original processing steps: Because the immunoSEQ output included only junctional sequences and no quality scores, the filtering could not be the same as the filtering used for full-length reads. To assign V/J genes and CDR3, sequences were annotated using PyIR, a Python wrapper for IgBLAST v1.9, with IMGT germline references. Reads were removed for weak V/J assignments (E-value above 1e-6), missing CDR3, stop codons, out-of-frame junctions, or ambiguous translated residues. A V3J clonotype was defined by an identical inferred V gene, J gene, and CDR3 amino acid sequence. To compute the percentage overlap between repertoires, the number of shared unique clonotypes was divided by the size of the smaller repertoire. RTK rarefaction, the Chao1 estimator, and Recon v2.1 estimates of unobserved clonotypes were used to assess repertoire richness. Generation probabilities were computed with OLGA for all TCRbeta clonotypes obtained by the gDNA method from a few donors. Held by TCRdb, this immuneACCESS table contains in-frame sequences only and omits some clones. Under half of the omission traces to an unresolved V gene where checked; the cause of the rest is unknown. V and J calls and clone size are as listed in that table; D and trimming were resolved from the DNA. The sample includes roughly 330,000 clones, with roughly 70% observed a single time. The ten largest make up 10% of the sample.

Its CDR3 holds 13 amino acids, cysteine through phenylalanine. Solely the CDR3 DNA is kept, with 39 bases framed from the first base. V is cut by 2 bases and J by 6 bases, and the space between the germline ends is 8 bases. The CDR1 and CDR2 encoded by the germline V gene are MNHEY and SVGAGI. These data belong to a study of shared clonotypes between healthy human individuals (TCRdb year 2020). Regarding the complete study: Three men and a couple of women, aged 18 to 49 years, made up the cohort. To increase sequencing depth and limit assay-specific biases, TCR repertoire library preparation and sequencing were carried out by different laboratories using diverse techniques. To estimate repertoire size and how much clonotype sharing occurs between individuals, the study deeply sequenced the blood TCR repertoires of 4 to 6 healthy adults. Per donor, leukapheresis produced somewhere between about 0.85 and 8.9 billion PBMCs. For each donor, three plates each were used for CD4 naive and CD4 memory, two plates were used for CD8 naive, and one plate was used for CD8 memory. Summary of the overall study and its limitations: Estimated clonotype richness was generally larger for naive than for memory subsets. Based on pairwise subsampling, the degree of clonotype sharing among donors was expected to be affected by sequencing depth. Sampling was restricted to blood, and TCR repertoires in tissue are likely to differ from TCR repertoires in blood. Because the study included a small number of donors, the genetic and exposure-history diversity represented was limited. Approximately 5% of naive CD4, 3% to 3.5% of naive CD8, about 2.4% of memory CD4, and about 0.4% of memory CD8 clonotypes were shared across four donors. Compared with non-shared clonotypes, the clonotypes found in all four sorted-subset donors had higher generation probabilities. Even with the large sequencing depth, rarefaction of the sorted-subset datasets indicated that sequencing was incomplete.

Donors were healthy HIV-negative adults with no recently reported acute infections or vaccinations. Only Caucasian adults living in Nashville, Tennessee, USA were represented among the donors. Magnetic negative selection was used to enrich CD4+ T cells, after which naive cells were positively selected on CD45RA and the negative fraction became the memory subset. After blood collection by leukapheresis, PBMCs were isolated using Ficoll-Histopaque density gradient centrifugation and then cryopreserved in the vapor phase of liquid nitrogen. Purity and quantity of every magnetically sorted T cell population were checked by analytical flow cytometry. From each sorted fraction, genomic DNA was isolated and quantified by UV absorbance on a Nanodrop 2000c.

The TCR originated in a man in his thirties or forties in good health. The sequenced sample consisted of memory CD4+ T cells sorted from blood. The cell subset or site label, as the study defines it: CD45RA-negative fraction. The receptor chain draws on TRBV6-5 and TRBJ2-1; 6 matching bases give a weak D call of TRBD1. The nucleotide sequence is given as TGTGCCAGCAGTTACGTCAGGGGCAATGAGCAGTTCTTC. Translated, it reads CASSYVRGNEQFF.